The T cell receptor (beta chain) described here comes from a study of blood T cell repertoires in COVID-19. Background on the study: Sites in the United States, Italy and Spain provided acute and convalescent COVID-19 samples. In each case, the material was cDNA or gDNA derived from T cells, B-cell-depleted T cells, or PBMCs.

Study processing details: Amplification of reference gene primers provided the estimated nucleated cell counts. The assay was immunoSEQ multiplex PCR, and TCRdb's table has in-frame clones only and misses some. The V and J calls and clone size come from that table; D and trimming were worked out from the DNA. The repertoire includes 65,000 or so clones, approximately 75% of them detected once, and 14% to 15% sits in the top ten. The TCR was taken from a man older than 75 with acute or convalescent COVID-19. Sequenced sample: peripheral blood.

The CDR3 bases are TGTGCCAGCAGCTTGTGGGGCGGAGGAAACACCATATATTTT. Translated, it gives CASSLWGGGNTIYF. This chain joins TRBV5-6 and TRBJ1-3; D might be TRBD1 (5 bases). Looked up from germline, CDR1 is SGHDT and CDR2 is YYEEEE. Between the trimmed V and J ends, which lost 1 base and 4 bases, there was a span of 9 bases. This CDR3 is 14 amino acids long.